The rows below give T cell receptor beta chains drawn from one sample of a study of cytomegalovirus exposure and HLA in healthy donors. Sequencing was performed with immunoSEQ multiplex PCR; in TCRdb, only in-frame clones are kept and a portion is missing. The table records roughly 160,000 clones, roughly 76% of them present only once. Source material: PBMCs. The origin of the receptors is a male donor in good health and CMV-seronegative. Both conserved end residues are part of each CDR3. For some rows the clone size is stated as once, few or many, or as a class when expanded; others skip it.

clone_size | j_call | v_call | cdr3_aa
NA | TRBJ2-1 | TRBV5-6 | CASSLDRLTYNEQFF
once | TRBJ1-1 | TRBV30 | CAWRRFQGNTEAFF
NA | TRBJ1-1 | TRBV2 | CASSKGQYSEAFF
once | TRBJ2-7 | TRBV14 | CASSQRRSGKPYEQYF
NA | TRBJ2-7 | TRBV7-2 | CASSTRLAGSYEQYF
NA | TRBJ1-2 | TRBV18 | CASSPEADYGYTF
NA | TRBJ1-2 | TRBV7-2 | CASSLARSGANYGYTF
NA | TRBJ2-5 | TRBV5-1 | CASSLRGGQTQYF
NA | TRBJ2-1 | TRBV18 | CASSPGRDRGEQFF
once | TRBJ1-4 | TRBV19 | CASKEWRDGNEKLFF
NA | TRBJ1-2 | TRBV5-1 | CASSLGLGGQRRSNYGYTF
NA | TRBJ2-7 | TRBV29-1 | CSVANTGYEQYF
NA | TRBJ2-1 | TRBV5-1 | CASSLEGQGVNEQFF
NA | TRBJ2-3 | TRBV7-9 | CASSLLLGSRGTDTQYF
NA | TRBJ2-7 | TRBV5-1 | CASSLLSEQYF
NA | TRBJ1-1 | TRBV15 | CATSRDPGIRGDTEAFF
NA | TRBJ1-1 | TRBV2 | CASSEMGGSEAFF
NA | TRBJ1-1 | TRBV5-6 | CASSFRRDTNTEAFF
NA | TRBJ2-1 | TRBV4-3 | CASSPLADYYNEQFF
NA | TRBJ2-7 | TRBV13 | CASSSTSGYYEQYF
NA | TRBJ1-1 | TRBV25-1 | CASSPQTGLSTEAFF
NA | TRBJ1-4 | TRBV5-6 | CASSLPWDRGEKLFF
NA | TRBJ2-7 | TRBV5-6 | CASSRDLGTGAYEQYF
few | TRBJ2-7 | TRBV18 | CASSQRDRGYEQYF
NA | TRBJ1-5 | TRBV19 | CASSIWTARYSNQPQHF
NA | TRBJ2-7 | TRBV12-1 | CASSSRDRDWYEQYF
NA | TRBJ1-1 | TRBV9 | CASSLNTIPGTEAFF
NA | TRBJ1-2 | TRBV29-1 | CSARQGAGYGYTF
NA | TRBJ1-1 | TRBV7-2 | CASSFRGAWNTEAFF
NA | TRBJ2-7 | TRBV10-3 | CAISESMNGSYEQYF
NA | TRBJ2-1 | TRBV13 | CASSSQGLASEQFF
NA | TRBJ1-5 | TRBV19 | CASSIDGGWRPQHF
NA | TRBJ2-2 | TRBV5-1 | CASRIAGETGELFF
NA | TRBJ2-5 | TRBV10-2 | CASRHHGQGAMETQYF
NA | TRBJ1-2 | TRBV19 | CAGSIVAEANYGYTF
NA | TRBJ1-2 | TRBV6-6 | CASRPNNRDYGYTF
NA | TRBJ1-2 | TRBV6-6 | CASSYSPGAGGYTF
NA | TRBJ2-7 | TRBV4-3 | CASSQDGFSYEQYF
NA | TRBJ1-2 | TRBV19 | CASSAAVLYGYTF
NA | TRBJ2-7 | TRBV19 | CASSKLGQANSYEQYF
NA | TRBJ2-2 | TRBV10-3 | CAIRENRNTGELFF
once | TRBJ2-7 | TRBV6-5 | CASSRTGGSLYEQYF
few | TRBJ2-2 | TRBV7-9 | CASSFWHTGELFF
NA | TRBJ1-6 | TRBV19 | CASSIGFGPNSPLHF
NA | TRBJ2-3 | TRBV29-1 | CSVVGAGTDTQYF